The subject of this entry is one T cell receptor beta chain. Some clones are missing from TCRdb's copy, which holds only in-frame ones; the method was immunoSEQ multiplex PCR. The sample contains about 30,000 clones, around 81% of which appear only once. V lost 3 bases and J lost 0; bases outside the gene matches: 6. The CDR3 spans 17 residues. Germline V gene lookup returns CDR1 KGHSH and CDR2 LQKENI. The sample originates from a study of T cells in narcolepsy. The sequencing input was CD45RA- memory CD4+ T cells from PBMCs. The TCR originated in a human donor with narcolepsy. The V gene is TRBV18, the J gene TRBJ1-3, with TRBD1 identical over 9 bases. CDR3 in amino acids: CASSPGGQGVSGNTIYF. The CDR3 DNA reads TGTGCCAGCTCACCGGGGGGACAGGGTGTCTCTGGAAACACCATATATTTT.